Each of the 31 T cell receptor beta chains below was sequenced from the same sample in a study of T cell repertoires in cytomegalovirus infection. MiXCR was run by TCRdb on the reads, yielding one entry per CDR3 protein. The sample yields roughly 630,000 distinct CDR3 sequences, 20% to 25% seen once. The sample taken for sequencing was CD8+ T cells from PBMCs. The source is a human donor in good health (CMV status not recorded). Some clones in this sample may be carry-over from other donors' samples.

This clonotype showed up many times. V usage is TRBV7-9 and J usage is TRBJ2-6; no clear D gene. From germline, CDR1 is SEHNR and CDR2 FQNEAQ (reference sequence). The CDR3 consists of 13 residues. V lost 7 bases to trimming and J lost 5 bases, with 9 bases between them. Here the CDR3 DNA reads TGTGCCAGCATCATCCCCCGGGCCAACGTCCTGACTTTC. This translates into CASIIPRANVLTF.

V and J are TRBV28 and TRBJ1-2; D not resolved. Trimming pared 7 bases from V and 3 bases from J, leaving 18 bases between. CDR1 is MDHEN and CDR2 is SYDVKM in the germline V gene. The CDR3 extends over 15 amino acids. CDR3 in DNA: TGTGCCAGCAACCTACGCCACTACTCTTACTATGGCTACACCTTC. Translating it yields CASNLRHYSYYGYTF.

V usage is TRBV28 and J usage is TRBJ2-3, with 7 bases matching TRBD1. Per germline, CDR1 MDHEN and CDR2 SYDVKM. With V trimmed by 6 bases and J by 4 bases, 10 bases remained unmatched. This CDR3 is built from 15 residues. CDR3 nucleotides: TGTGCCAGCAGCCCCAGGGGGTTCAGGGCAGATACGCAGTATTTT. It yields the protein CASSPRGFRADTQYF.

This clonotype has at least ten counts. CDR3 bases: TGTGCCAGCAGCTTAGCCCCAACGACAGGGGGTGCCTATGGCTACACCTTC. Its protein is CASSLAPTTGGAYGYTF. V is TRBV11-2 and J is TRBJ1-2; 9 nucleotides line up with TRBD1. Losses at the gene ends were 1 base for V and 4 bases for J; bases not matched to a gene: 10. CDR3 size: 17 residues. Germline V gives CDR1 SGHAT, CDR2 FQNNGV.

This sequence joins TRBV5-6 and TRBJ2-7; no definite D call. V was cut by 2 bases and J by 6 bases, with 12 bases left in between. This CDR3 is 13 amino acids long. In germline, CDR1 is SGHDT, CDR2 YYEEEE. The chain's CDR3 is CASSFPLGSEQYV. CDR3 coding DNA: TGTGCCAGCAGCTTTCCTTTAGGAAGCGAGCAGTACGTC.

This clonotype was observed a few times. The chain uses TRBV28 and TRBJ2-7; TRBD1 matches 7 bases. This CDR3 is 15 amino acids long. The germline V gene has CDR1 MDHEN and CDR2 SYDVKM. The J segment lost 5 bases and the V segment lost 3 bases, leaving 10 bases of the junction unmatched. Here the CDR3 DNA reads TGTGCCAGCAGTTTTCCCGCTTACAGGGGCCACGAGCAGTACTTC. It encodes CASSFPAYRGHEQYF.

This sequence joins TRBV20-1 and TRBJ1-5; maybe TRBD1 (6 bases). Germline V CDR1 and CDR2: DFQATT, SNEGSKA (reference sequence). The CDR3 is 15 amino acids. V dropped 0 bases and J dropped 3 bases, with 12 bases sitting between them. As DNA, the CDR3 is TGCAGTGCTAGAGAACGGGGGCGTTCCAATCAGCCCCAGCATTTT. It yields the protein CSARERGRSNQPQHF.

This clonotype was observed at least ten times. The chain carries TRBV28 and TRBJ2-3, with 7 positions matching TRBD1. Unmatched junction bases numbered 14, after V lost 5 bases and J lost 3 bases. CDR1 is MDHEN, CDR2 SYDVKM, per germline. This CDR3 region has 17 residues. In DNA form, the CDR3 reads TGTGCCAGCAGTCGTACAAACAGGGGAGAGAGGACAGATACGCAGTATTTT. Its translation is CASSRTNRGERTDTQYF.

CDR3 in amino acids: CASFRTVNTEAFF. As DNA, the CDR3 is TGTGCCAGCTTCCGGACAGTGAACACTGAAGCTTTCTTT. The rearrangement uses TRBV28 and TRBJ1-1; TRBD1 might be the D (6 bases). Trimming stripped 8 bases from V and 0 bases from J, with 10 bases between. The CDR3 loop spans 13 amino acids. Germline CDR1 reads MDHEN; CDR2 reads SYDVKM.

J is TRBJ1-1 and V is TRBV27; D possibly corresponds to TRBD1 (5 bases). V shed 6 bases and J shed 3 bases, with 11 bases lying between them. Germline V gene sequence: CDR1 MNHEY, CDR2 SMNVEV (reference sequence). The CDR3 has 13 residues. CDR3 residues: CASSMGGYTEAFF. The CDR3 DNA reads as TGTGCCAGCAGCATGGGGGGTTACACTGAAGCTTTCTTT.

The genes are TRBV28 and TRBJ2-5; a possible D gene is TRBD1 (6 bases). This CDR3 has 17 residues. The ends were cut back, 2 bases at V and 2 bases at J, with 18 bases in the middle. Per the germline V gene, CDR1 is MDHEN and CDR2 is SYDVKM. CDR3 coding DNA: TGTGCCAGCAGTTTAGGTCTGACATCAGGGGAACAAGAGACCCAGTACTTC. It codes for CASSLGLTSGEQETQYF.

The V gene is TRBV10-3, the J gene TRBJ2-5, with 12 positions matching TRBD1. V lost 6 bases, J lost 5 bases, and 10 bases stayed unmatched. Germline CDR1 ENHRY, CDR2 SYGVKD. The CDR3 has 16 residues. The DNA of the CDR3 is TGTGCCATCAGGACCCGGGACAGGGGGCTTAACGAGACCCAGTACTTC. This encodes CAIRTRDRGLNETQYF.

Ten or more counts support this clonotype. The chain recombines TRBV27 with TRBJ2-1; D is perhaps TRBD2 (6 bases). The V end was cut by 0 bases, the J end by 1 base, with 10 bases between. Looked up from germline, CDR1 is MNHEY and CDR2 is SMNVEV (reference sequence). The CDR3 is 16 amino acids. The DNA for the CDR3 is TGTGCCAGCAGTTTATCGTTGCGGGGATCCTACAATGAGCAGTTCTTC. It yields the protein CASSLSLRGSYNEQFF.

This chain joins TRBV2 and TRBJ2-4; 10 bases line up with TRBD1. The V gene's germline CDR1 is SNHLY and CDR2 FYNNEI. This CDR3 is built from 16 residues. Germline trimming cut 6 bases from V and 0 bases from J; bases unmatched to any gene: 5. CDR3 DNA: TGTGCCAGCAGGACCGGACAGGGGGGAGCCAAAAACATTCAGTACTTC. Translating gives CASRTGQGGAKNIQYF.

Here the CDR3 reads CASTTGVLETQYF. In DNA, the CDR3 is TGTGCCAGCACTACAGGGGTTTTAGAGACCCAGTACTTC. The chain couples TRBV6-1 to TRBJ2-5; 7 nucleotides line up with TRBD1. Germline assignment: CDR1 MNHNS and CDR2 SASEGT. V shed 7 bases, J shed 4 bases, and the junction held 6 bases outside the gene matches. The CDR3 spans 13 residues.

This chain links TRBV6-2 or TRBV6-3 with TRBJ1-5, with no clear D. Per the germline V gene, CDR1 is MNHEY and CDR2 is SVGEGT. The CDR3 loop spans 15 amino acids. The V gene lost 6 bases and the J gene lost 0 bases, with 12 bases spanning the gap. CDR3 sequence: CASSVFDYSNQPQHF. The DNA of the CDR3 is TGTGCCAGCAGCGTGTTCGACTATAGCAATCAGCCCCAGCATTTT.

This clonotype was counted only a few times. The junction departs from germline at one end; a sequencing error may be responsible. This chain uses TRBV6-5 with TRBJ2-2; D is possibly TRBD2 (7 bases). Germline V gene lookup returns CDR1 MNHEY and CDR2 SVGAGI. CDR3 size: 17 residues. The CDR3 region is CASSYLTGSGNAGELFF. CDR3 coding DNA: TGTGCCAGCAGTTACTTAACAGGGAGCGGGAACGCCGGGGAGCTGTTTTTT.

Points on this clonotype: This may stem from a read error, because a much larger clone lies one nucleotide away. The CDR3 DNA follows: TGTGCCAGCAGCTTAGATGGCAGAAGCACAGATACGCAGTATTTT. This translates into CASSLDGRSTDTQYF. The chain joins TRBV7-9 to TRBJ2-3; no clear D. The CDR3 is 15 amino acids. Germline lookup yields CDR1 SEHNR and CDR2 FQNEAQ (reference sequence). Trimming left V 1 base short and J 0 bases short, with 8 bases between. Full variable domain (remainder filled in from reference TRBV7-9 and TRBJ2-3): DTGVSQNPRHKITKRGQNVTFRCDPISEHNRLYWYRQTLGQGPEFLTYFQNEAQLEKSRLLSDRFSAERPKGSFSTLEIQRTEQGDSAMYLCASSLDGRSTDTQYFGPGTRLTVL.

This clonotype was observed many times. V is TRBV7-6 and J is TRBJ1-5; D might be TRBD1 (5 bases). This CDR3 contains 13 residues. Germline lookup yields CDR1 SGHVS and CDR2 FNYEAQ. V gave up 4 bases and J gave up 5 bases, with 9 bases separating them. CDR3 region: CASSSGKHQPQHF. In DNA, the CDR3 is TGTGCCAGCAGCTCAGGGAAACATCAGCCCCAGCATTTT.

This clonotype was counted ten times or more. The CDR3 here is CASSGLGGRTDTQYF. DNA of the CDR3: TGTGCCAGCAGTGGCCTGGGAGGACGCACAGATACGCAGTATTTT. V usage is TRBV12-3 or TRBV12-4 and J usage is TRBJ2-3, with D possibly being TRBD2 (6 bases). The CDR3 contains 15 residues. Trimming left V 5 bases short and J 1 base short, with 13 bases between.

The chain couples TRBV5-1 to TRBJ1-1, with TRBD1 identical over 7 bases. CDR3 length: 13 residues. The V gene's germline CDR1 is SGHRS and CDR2 YFSETQ. After removal of 4 bases from V and 4 bases from J, the junction contained 4 bases not matched to a gene. CDR3 in amino acids: CASSAYRGTEAFF. In DNA, the CDR3 is TGCGCCAGCAGCGCCTACAGGGGCACTGAAGCTTTCTTT.

The chain links TRBV29-1 to TRBJ2-2, with D perhaps matching TRBD1 or TRBD2 (6 bases each). The CDR3 is 16 amino acids. CDR1 is SQVTM, CDR2 ANQGSEA, per germline. V was clipped by 1 base and J by 3 bases, with 15 bases between them. This chain's CDR3 is CSVEGLGGRDTGELFF. CDR3 nucleotide sequence: TGCAGCGTTGAAGGGTTAGGGGGGCGCGACACCGGGGAGCTGTTTTTT.

The V call is TRBV6-6, the J call TRBJ2-7, with 7 bases fitting TRBD1. Trimming removed 2 bases from V and 3 bases from J; junction bases left unmatched: 7. Germline CDR1 and CDR2: MNHNY and SVGAGI (reference sequence). This CDR3 region has 15 residues. CDR3 sequence reads: CASSYDQGVNYEQYF. The CDR3 bases are TGTGCCAGCAGTTACGACCAGGGGGTCAACTACGAGCAGTACTTC.

This clonotype was seen ten or more times. J is TRBJ2-5 and V is TRBV7-2; weak D call: TRBD2 (5 bases). CDR1 SGHTA and CDR2 FQGNSA come from the germline V gene. V was cut by 5 bases and J by 9 bases, with 10 bases left in between. The CDR3 has 11 amino acids. This CDR3 reads CASSPGLPQYF. DNA of the CDR3: TGTGCCAGCAGCCCAGGACTCCCCCAGTACTTC.

The sample holds a few counts of this clonotype. V is TRBV29-1 and J is TRBJ1-1; D uncertain. V was cut by 8 bases and J by 4 bases, with 11 bases left in between. Germline CDR1 reads SQVTM; CDR2 reads ANQGSEA. CDR3 length: 11 amino acids. The CDR3 spells CSSLASTEAFF. The CDR3 region has the DNA TGCAGCTCCCTGGCCAGCACTGAAGCTTTCTTT. The entire variable domain, with the rest obtained from reference TRBV29-1 and TRBJ1-1, is as follows: SAVISQKPSRDICQRGTSLTIQCQVDSQVTMMFWYRQQPGQSLTLIATANQGSEATYESGFVIDKFPISRPNLTFSTLTVSNMSPEDSSIYLCSSLASTEAFFGQGTRLTVV.

This clonotype was recorded many times. The CDR3 spells CASRQGQHEQYF. CDR3 nucleotides: TGTGCCAGCCGTCAGGGCCAACACGAGCAGTACTTC. The chain recombines TRBV12-3 or TRBV12-4 with TRBJ2-7; TRBD1 is a possible D gene (5 bases). V gave up 8 bases and J gave up 5 bases, with 13 bases separating them. This CDR3 has 12 amino acids.

The chain recombines TRBV6-2 or TRBV6-3 with TRBJ2-6, with D maybe TRBD2 (6 bases). Between the trimmed V and J ends, which lost 0 bases and 2 bases, there was a span of 8 bases. CDR3 size: 16 residues. Germline V gene sequence: CDR1 MNHEY, CDR2 SVGEGT. CDR3 loop: CASSYSGGAGANVLTF. The CDR3 DNA reads TGTGCCAGCAGTTACTCGGGCGGGGCTGGGGCCAACGTCCTGACTTTC.

This clonotype was found a few times. The gene calls are TRBV14 and TRBJ1-1; D is unclear. Germline CDR1 and CDR2: SGHDN and FVKESK. The CDR3 is 14 residues long. The V and J ends lost 3 bases and 7 bases respectively, with 15 bases between them. The CDR3 loop reads CASSHIPGRDEAFF. The DNA of the CDR3 is TGTGCCAGCAGCCATATCCCGGGGAGGGATGAAGCTTTCTTT.

This clonotype has a handful of counts. J is TRBJ2-7 and V is TRBV12-3 or TRBV12-4; D is ambiguous. Trimming left V 6 bases short and J 7 bases short, with 16 bases between. The CDR3 spans 13 residues. The CDR3 region is CASSQETLSEQYV. CDR3 coding DNA: TGTGCCAGCAGCCAAGAGACCCTCTCGGAGCAGTACGTC.

The chain has TRBV19 and TRBJ1-1, with D perhaps matching TRBD1 (6 bases). Germline lookup yields CDR1 LNHDA and CDR2 SQIVND (reference sequence). The CDR3 loop spans 15 amino acids. V shed 7 bases and J shed 3 bases, with 18 bases lying between them. The CDR3 coding sequence is TGTGCCAGTAAAGCTAGGCTCAGGGGCGACACTGAAGCTTTCTTT. This codes for CASKARLRGDTEAFF.

V gene TRBV5-1 combines with J gene TRBJ2-1; no firm D call. This CDR3 spans 12 amino acids. Germline assignment: CDR1 SGHRS and CDR2 YFSETQ. V dropped 4 bases and J dropped 9 bases, with 11 bases sitting between them. The CDR3 loop is CASSPDGVEQFF. The CDR3 DNA sequence: TGCGCCAGCAGCCCGGATGGGGTTGAGCAGTTCTTC.